A selection of T cell receptor beta chains follows, all from one sample in a study of control samples from healthy donors and cancer patients. Produced via immunoSEQ multiplex PCR; TCRdb's table is partial and in-frame only. This sample has 150,000 to 190,000 clones, with about 93% found just once. The sequenced material came from blood. The receptors derive from a man in his fifties in good health. Both conserved end residues are part of each CDR3. D genes are given only for firm matches. The size entry is marked missing in some rows and otherwise reads once, few, many or a size class.

abundance	v_gene	j_gene	d_gene	CDR3aa	CDR3nt
.	TRBV11-2	TRBJ2-1	TRBD1	CASNVGTGLSYNEQFF	TGTGCCAGTAATGTCGGGACAGGGCTGTCCTACAATGAGCAGTTCTTC
.	TRBV6-2/TRBV6-3	TRBJ2-3	.	CASSRGGGTDTQYF	TGTGCCAGCAGTCGTGGGGGTGGGACAGATACGCAGTATTTT
.	TRBV3-1/TRBV3-2	TRBJ2-1	.	CASSSSGVEQFF	TGTGCCAGCAGCTCCTCAGGGGTCGAGCAGTTCTTC
.	TRBV7-6	TRBJ2-3	.	CASSLEGRGTQYF	TGTGCCAGCAGCTTGGAAGGGAGAGGGACGCAGTATTTT
.	TRBV18	TRBJ2-1	TRBD2	CASSPRTSGLYNEQFF	TGTGCCAGCTCACCACGGACTAGCGGTTTATACAATGAGCAGTTCTTC
.	TRBV5-1	TRBJ1-6	TRBD1	CASSLGDRLNSPLHF	TGCGCCAGCAGCTTGGGGGACAGACTAAATTCACCCCTCCACTTT
.	TRBV19	TRBJ2-7	.	CASRERGSSYEQYF	TGTGCCAGTAGAGAGAGGGGGAGCTCTTACGAGCAGTACTTC
.	TRBV18	TRBJ1-2	.	CASSDNYGYTF	TGTGCCAGCTCAGACAACTATGGCTACACCTTC
.	TRBV6-4	TRBJ2-3	.	CASSWTTTDTQYF	TGTGCCAGCAGTTGGACCACTACAGATACGCAGTATTTT
.	TRBV7-2	TRBJ2-1	TRBD2	CASSSLQLAGGRGNEQFF	TGTGCCAGCAGCTCCCTCCAACTAGCGGGAGGCCGTGGCAATGAGCAGTTCTTC
.	TRBV6-1	TRBJ2-2	.	CASSDRVGAGELFF	TGTGCCAGCAGTGACAGGGTTGGTGCCGGGGAGCTGTTTTTT
.	TRBV14	TRBJ1-4	TRBD1	CASSPLGQGAGEKLFF	TGTGCCAGCAGCCCCCTCGGACAGGGGGCAGGGGAAAAACTGTTTTTT
.	TRBV5-5	TRBJ2-2	.	CASARNTGELFF	TGTGCCAGCGCCCGGAACACGGGGGAGCTGTTTTTT
.	TRBV21-1	TRBJ2-3	.	CASSKGAGLTDTQYF	TGTGCCAGCAGCAAAGGGGCGGGTCTCACAGATACGCAGTATTTT
.	TRBV24-1	TRBJ2-1	.	CATSDHRPLLGELGEQFF	TGTGCCACCAGTGATCACCGCCCCCTTCTCGGAGAACTGGGTGAGCAGTTCTTC
.	TRBV7-2	TRBJ2-5	TRBD2	CASSDARLAGVETQYF	TGTGCCAGCAGCGACGCCCGGCTAGCGGGAGTAGAGACCCAGTACTTC
once	TRBV28	TRBJ1-1	.	CASSLYLEKVGAFF	TGTGCCAGCAGTTTATATTTGGAAAAGGTTGGAGCTTTCTTT
.	TRBV24-1	TRBJ2-1	TRBD1	CATSDWGQGRDEQFF	TGTGCCACCAGTGATTGGGGACAGGGGCGCGATGAGCAGTTCTTC
.	TRBV7-2	TRBJ2-7	.	CASSLNGAASYEQYF	TGTGCCAGCAGCTTAAACGGGGCAGCCTCCTACGAGCAGTACTTC
few	TRBV25-1	TRBJ1-6	TRBD1	CASSRTTRGPDSPLHF	TGTGCCAGCAGCAGAACGACCAGGGGGCCGGATTCACCCCTCCACTTT
.	TRBV5-1	TRBJ2-1	.	CASTQGRDNEQFF	TGCGCCAGCACCCAGGGGAGAGACAATGAGCAGTTCTTC
.	TRBV24-1	TRBJ2-5	TRBD1	CATSDGQGETQYF	TGTGCCACCAGTGACGGACAGGGTGAGACCCAGTACTTC
.	TRBV6-1	TRBJ1-2	.	CASSEDWGPGYTF	TGTGCCAGCAGTGAAGATTGGGGTCCTGGCTACACCTTC
.	TRBV7-3	TRBJ1-1	.	CASSPGPGNTEAFF	TGTGCCAGCAGCCCAGGACCAGGGAACACTGAAGCTTTCTTT
.	TRBV28	TRBJ2-1	.	CASSLPGSDEQFF	TGTGCCAGCAGTTTGCCCGGGAGCGATGAGCAGTTCTTC
.	TRBV25-1	TRBJ1-2	.	CASSEVGYTF	TGTGCCAGCAGTGAAGTTGGCTACACCTTC
.	TRBV27	TRBJ2-7	TRBD1	CASKDGRGTYEQYF	TGTGCCAGCAAGGACGGCAGGGGGACCTACGAGCAGTACTTC
once	TRBV20-1	TRBJ2-2	TRBD1	CSASRIQGAGELFF	TGCAGTGCTAGTCGGATACAGGGGGCCGGGGAGCTGTTTTTT
.	TRBV11-2	TRBJ1-1	TRBD1	CASSLGDRGPAFF	TGTGCCAGCAGCTTAGGTGACAGGGGGCCGGCTTTCTTT
.	TRBV6-5	TRBJ2-3	TRBD2	CASTSLTSGRDTQYF	TGTGCCAGCACTTCATTGACTAGCGGGAGGGATACGCAGTATTTT
.	TRBV5-1	TRBJ1-2	.	CASSLGQLGSYTF	TGCGCCAGCAGCTTGGGCCAGCTTGGAAGCTACACCTTC
.	TRBV9	TRBJ2-7	.	CASGPRGAEGTYEQYF	TGTGCCAGCGGCCCGAGGGGGGCGGAGGGGACCTACGAGCAGTACTTC
.	TRBV6-4	TRBJ2-7	TRBD2	CASSVTSGPSYEQYF	TGTGCCAGCAGTGTCACTAGCGGCCCCTCCTACGAGCAGTACTTC
.	TRBV21-1	TRBJ1-3	.	CASSKYVYFGRSGNTIYF	TGTGCCAGCAGCAAATATGTATATTTCGGGCGATCTGGAAACACCATATATTTT
.	TRBV5-1	TRBJ2-1	.	CASSIQRGEQFF	TGCGCCAGCAGCATACAAAGGGGTGAGCAGTTCTTC
.	TRBV6-6	TRBJ1-1	TRBD1	CASRTGTENTEAFF	TGTGCCAGCAGAACCGGGACAGAGAACACTGAAGCTTTCTTT
.	TRBV4-1	TRBJ2-7	TRBD1	CASSQNTGGTFYEQYF	TGCGCCAGCAGCCAAAACACAGGGGGCACTTTCTACGAGCAGTACTTC
.	TRBV7-6	TRBJ2-7	.	CASSSPDTAGKQYF	TGTGCCAGCAGCTCCCCCGACACGGCTGGGAAGCAGTACTTC
.	TRBV6-5	TRBJ1-2	TRBD1	CASSAPRQGFGYTF	TGTGCCAGCAGCGCCCCGAGACAGGGTTTCGGCTACACCTTC
few	TRBV7-3	TRBJ2-7	TRBD2	CASSLTPSGRPYEQYF	TGTGCCAGCAGCTTAACGCCGAGCGGGAGGCCGTACGAGCAGTACTTC
.	TRBV19	TRBJ2-1	.	CASMGRAGNNEQFF	TGTGCCAGTATGGGGCGTGCAGGGAACAATGAGCAGTTCTTC